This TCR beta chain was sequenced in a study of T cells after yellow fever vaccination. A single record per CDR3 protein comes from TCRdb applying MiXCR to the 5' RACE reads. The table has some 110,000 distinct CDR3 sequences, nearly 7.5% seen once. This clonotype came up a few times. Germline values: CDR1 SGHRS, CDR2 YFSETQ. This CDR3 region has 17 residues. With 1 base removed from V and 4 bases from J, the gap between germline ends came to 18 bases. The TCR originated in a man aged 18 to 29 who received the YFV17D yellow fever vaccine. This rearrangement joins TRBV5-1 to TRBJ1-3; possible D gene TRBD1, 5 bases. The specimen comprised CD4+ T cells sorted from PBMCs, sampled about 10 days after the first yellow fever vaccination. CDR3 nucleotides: TGCGCCAGCAGCTTGACCCCAAGGGGACCGGACGGAAACACCATATATTTT. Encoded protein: CASSLTPRGPDGNTIYF.